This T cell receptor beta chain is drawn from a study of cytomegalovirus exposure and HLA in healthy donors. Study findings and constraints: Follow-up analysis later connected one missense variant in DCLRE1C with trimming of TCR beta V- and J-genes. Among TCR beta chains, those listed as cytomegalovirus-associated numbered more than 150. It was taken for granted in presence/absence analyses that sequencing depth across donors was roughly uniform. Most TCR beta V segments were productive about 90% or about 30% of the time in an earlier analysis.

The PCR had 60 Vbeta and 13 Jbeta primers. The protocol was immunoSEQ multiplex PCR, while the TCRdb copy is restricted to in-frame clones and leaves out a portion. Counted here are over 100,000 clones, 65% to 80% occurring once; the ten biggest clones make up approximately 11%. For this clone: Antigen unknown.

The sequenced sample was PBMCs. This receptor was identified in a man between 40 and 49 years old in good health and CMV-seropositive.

The CDR3 region is CASCSRDPGTEAFF. CDR3 bases: TGCGCCAGCTGCTCCAGGGATCCGGGCACTGAAGCTTTCTTT. This chain connects TRBV5-1 to TRBJ1-1, with a possible D match to TRBD1 (5 bases). Germline V gene lookup returns CDR1 SGHRS and CDR2 YFSETQ. Deletions cut 7 bases from V and 4 bases from J, with 17 bases between. The CDR3 has 14 residues. Supplemented by reference TRBV5-1 and TRBJ1-1, the full variable domain reads KAGVTQTPRYLIKTRGQQVTLSCSPISGHRSVSWYQQTPGQGLQFLFEYFSETQRNKGNFPGRFSGRQFSNSRSEMNVSTLELGDSALYLCASCSRDPGTEAFFGQGTRLTVV.